This entry is about one TCR beta chain. The sample is drawn from a study of T cell repertoires in cytomegalovirus infection. TCRdb used MiXCR to reprocess the reads, holding one entry per CDR3 protein. The table lists about 160,000 distinct CDR3 sequences, 15% to 20% of them singletons, with roughly 20% in the top ten. Germline lookup yields CDR1 SGHVS and CDR2 FQNEAQ. The CDR3 totals 17 residues. With 1 base clipped from V and 2 bases from J, the junction kept 11 bases outside the gene matches. This chain links TRBV7-8 with TRBJ2-7; 7 bases line up with TRBD2. The source material was CD8+ T cells from PBMCs. The TCR was taken from a human donor in good health (CMV status not recorded). Some clones in this sample may be carry-over from other donors' samples. CDR3 nucleotides: TGTGCCAGCAGCTTAGAGGCATCGGGCGGGGGAACCTACGAGCAGTACTTC. The encoded protein is CASSLEASGGGTYEQYF. Full variable domain (remainder filled in from reference TRBV7-8 and TRBJ2-7): GAGVSQSPRYKVAKRGQDVALRCDPISGHVSLFWYQQALGQGPEFLTYFQNEAQLDKSGLPSDRFFAERPEGSVSTLKIQRTQQEDSAVYLCASSLEASGGGTYEQYFGPGTRLTVT.